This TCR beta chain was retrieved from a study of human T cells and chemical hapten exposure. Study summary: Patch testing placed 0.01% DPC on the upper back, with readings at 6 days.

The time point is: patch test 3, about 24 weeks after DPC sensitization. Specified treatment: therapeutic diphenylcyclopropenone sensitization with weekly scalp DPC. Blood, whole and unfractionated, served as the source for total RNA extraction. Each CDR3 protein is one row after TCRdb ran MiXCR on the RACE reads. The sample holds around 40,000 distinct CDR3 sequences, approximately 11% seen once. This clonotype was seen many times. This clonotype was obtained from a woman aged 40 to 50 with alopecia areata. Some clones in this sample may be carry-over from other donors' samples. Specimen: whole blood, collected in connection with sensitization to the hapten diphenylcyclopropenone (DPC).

The CDR3 loop reads CASAARTSGRLRNEQFF. The CDR3 DNA is TGTGCCAGTGCTGCTCGGACTAGCGGGAGGTTAAGGAATGAGCAGTTCTTC. The rearrangement joins TRBV28 to TRBJ2-1; 14 bases align to TRBD2. V was pared by 9 bases and J by 7 bases, with 14 bases of the junction left unmatched. Germline V lookup: CDR1 MDHEN, CDR2 SYDVKM. This CDR3 has 17 amino acids.